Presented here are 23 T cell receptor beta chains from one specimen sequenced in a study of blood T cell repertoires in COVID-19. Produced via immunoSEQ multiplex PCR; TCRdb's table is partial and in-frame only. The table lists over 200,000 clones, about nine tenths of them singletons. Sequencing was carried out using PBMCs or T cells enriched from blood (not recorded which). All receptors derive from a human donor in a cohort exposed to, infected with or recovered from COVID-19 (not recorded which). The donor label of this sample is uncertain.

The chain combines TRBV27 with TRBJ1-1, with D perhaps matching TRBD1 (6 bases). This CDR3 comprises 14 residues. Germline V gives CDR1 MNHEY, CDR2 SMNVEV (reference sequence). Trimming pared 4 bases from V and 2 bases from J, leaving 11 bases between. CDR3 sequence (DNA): TGTGCCAGCAGTTCCTGGACAGTAAACACTGAAGCTTTCTTT. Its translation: CASSSWTVNTEAFF.

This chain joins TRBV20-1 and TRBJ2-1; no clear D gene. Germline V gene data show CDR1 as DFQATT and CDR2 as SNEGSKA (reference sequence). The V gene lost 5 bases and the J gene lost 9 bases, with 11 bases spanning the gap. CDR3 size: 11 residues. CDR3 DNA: TGCAGTGCTTTCCAACTTGGTGAGCAGTTCTTC. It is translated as CSAFQLGEQFF.

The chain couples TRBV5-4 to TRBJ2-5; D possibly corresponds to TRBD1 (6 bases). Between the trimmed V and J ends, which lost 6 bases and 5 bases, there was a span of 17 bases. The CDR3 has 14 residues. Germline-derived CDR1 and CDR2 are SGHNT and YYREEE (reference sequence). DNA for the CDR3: TGTGCCAGCACCGAAGGTGGGGGCCGGGAGACCCAGTACTTC. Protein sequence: CASTEGGGRETQYF.

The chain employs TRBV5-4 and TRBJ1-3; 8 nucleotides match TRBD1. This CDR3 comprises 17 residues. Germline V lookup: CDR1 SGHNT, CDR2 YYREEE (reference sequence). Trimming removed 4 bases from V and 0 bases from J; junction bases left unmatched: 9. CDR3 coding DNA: TGTGCCAGCAGCAGGGGACAGGAGTCTTACTCTGGAAACACCATATATTTT. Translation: CASSRGQESYSGNTIYF. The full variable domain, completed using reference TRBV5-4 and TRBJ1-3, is ETGVTQSPTHLIKTRGQQVTLRCSSQSGHNTVSWYQQALGQGPQFIFQYYREEENGRGNFPPRFSGLQFPNYSSELNVNALELDDSALYLCASSRGQESYSGNTIYFGEGSWLTVV.

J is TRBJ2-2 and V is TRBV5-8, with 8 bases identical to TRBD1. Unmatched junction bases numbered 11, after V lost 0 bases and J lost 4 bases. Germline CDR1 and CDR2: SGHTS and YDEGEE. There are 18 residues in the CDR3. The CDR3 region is CASSLAPGGGLFTGELFF. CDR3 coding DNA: TGTGCCAGCAGCTTGGCCCCAGGGGGCGGTTTGTTCACCGGGGAGCTGTTTTTT.

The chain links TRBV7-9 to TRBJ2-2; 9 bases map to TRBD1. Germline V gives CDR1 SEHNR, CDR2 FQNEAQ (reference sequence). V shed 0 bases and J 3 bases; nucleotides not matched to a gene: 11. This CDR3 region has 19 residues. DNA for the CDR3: TGTGCCAGCAGCTTAGCCTGGCTACAGGGGGCGCCTGACACCGGGGAGCTGTTTTTT. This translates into CASSLAWLQGAPDTGELFF.

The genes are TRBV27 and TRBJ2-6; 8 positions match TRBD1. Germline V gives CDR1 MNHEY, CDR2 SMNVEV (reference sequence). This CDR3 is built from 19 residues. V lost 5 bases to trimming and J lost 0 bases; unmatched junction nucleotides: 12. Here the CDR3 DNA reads TGTGCCAGCAGTCGATATCCCCCGGGACAGGTCTCTGGGGCCAACGTCCTGACTTTC. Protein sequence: CASSRYPPGQVSGANVLTF. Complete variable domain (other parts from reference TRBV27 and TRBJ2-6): EAQVTQNPRYLITVTGKKLTVTCSQNMNHEYMSWYRQDPGLGLRQIYYSMNVEVTDKGDVPEGYKVSRKEKRNFPLILESPSPNQTSLYFCASSRYPPGQVSGANVLTFGAGSRLTVL.

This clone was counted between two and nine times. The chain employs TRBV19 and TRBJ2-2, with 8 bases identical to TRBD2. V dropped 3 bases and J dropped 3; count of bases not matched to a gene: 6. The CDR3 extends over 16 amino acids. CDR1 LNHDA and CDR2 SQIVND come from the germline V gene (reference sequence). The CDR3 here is CASSMPGGADTGELFF. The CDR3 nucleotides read TGTGCCAGTAGTATGCCCGGGGGGGCGGACACCGGGGAGCTGTTTTTT.

The CDR3 reads CSAGGRQTQYF. CDR3 DNA sequence: TGCAGTGCGGGAGGGCGACAGACCCAGTACTTC. The V call is TRBV20-1, the J call TRBJ2-5, with 7 bases fitting TRBD2. The CDR3 extends over 11 amino acids. In germline, CDR1 is DFQATT, CDR2 SNEGSKA (reference sequence). V lost 6 bases, J lost 6 bases, and 4 bases stayed unmatched.

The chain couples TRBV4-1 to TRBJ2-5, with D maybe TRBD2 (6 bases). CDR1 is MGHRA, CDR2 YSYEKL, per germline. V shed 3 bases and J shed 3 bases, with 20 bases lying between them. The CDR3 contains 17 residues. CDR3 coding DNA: TGCGCCAGCAGCCATCCCGGGGGACCCTCGAGGGAAGAGACCCAGTACTTC. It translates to CASSHPGGPSREETQYF.

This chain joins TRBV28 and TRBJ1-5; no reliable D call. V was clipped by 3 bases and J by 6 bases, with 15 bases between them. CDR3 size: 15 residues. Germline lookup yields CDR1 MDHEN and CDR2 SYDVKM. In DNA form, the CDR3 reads TGTGCCAGCAGTTTGGGAGGGTACGTAAGTCAGCCCCAGCATTTT. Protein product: CASSLGGYVSQPQHF.

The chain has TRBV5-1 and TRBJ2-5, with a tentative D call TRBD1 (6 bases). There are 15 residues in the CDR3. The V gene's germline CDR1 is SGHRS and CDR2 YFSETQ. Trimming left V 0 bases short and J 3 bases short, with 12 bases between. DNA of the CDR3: TGCGCCAGCAGCTTGGATGGACAGCGTGAAGAGACCCAGTACTTC. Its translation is CASSLDGQREETQYF.

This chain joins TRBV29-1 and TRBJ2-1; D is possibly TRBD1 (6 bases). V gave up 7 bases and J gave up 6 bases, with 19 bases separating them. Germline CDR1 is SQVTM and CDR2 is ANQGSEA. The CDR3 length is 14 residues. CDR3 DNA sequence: TGCAGCGCTACGGAGATTCGCAGGGGCAATGAGCAGTTCTTC. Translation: CSATEIRRGNEQFF.

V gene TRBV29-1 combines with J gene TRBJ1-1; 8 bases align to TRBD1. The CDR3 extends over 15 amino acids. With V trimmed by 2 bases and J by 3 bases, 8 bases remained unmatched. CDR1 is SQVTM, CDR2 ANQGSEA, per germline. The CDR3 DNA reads TGCAGCGTTGAACGCAGGGGGCGAGGGGACACTGAAGCTTTCTTT. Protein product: CSVERRGRGDTEAFF.

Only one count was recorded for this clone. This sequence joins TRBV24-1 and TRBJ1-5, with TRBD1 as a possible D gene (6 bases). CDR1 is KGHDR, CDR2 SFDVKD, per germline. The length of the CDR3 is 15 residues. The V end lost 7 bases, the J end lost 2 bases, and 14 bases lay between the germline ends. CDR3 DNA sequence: TGTGCCACCAGGGGGGCAGGGGAAGGCAATCAGCCCCAGCATTTT. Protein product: CATRGAGEGNQPQHF.

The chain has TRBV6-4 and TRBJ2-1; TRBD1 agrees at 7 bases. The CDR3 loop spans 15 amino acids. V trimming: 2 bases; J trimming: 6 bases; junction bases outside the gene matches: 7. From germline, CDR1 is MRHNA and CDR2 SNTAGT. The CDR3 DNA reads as TGTGCCAGCAGTGACGAGGGGGCAGCCATCAATGAGCAGTTCTTC. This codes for CASSDEGAAINEQFF.

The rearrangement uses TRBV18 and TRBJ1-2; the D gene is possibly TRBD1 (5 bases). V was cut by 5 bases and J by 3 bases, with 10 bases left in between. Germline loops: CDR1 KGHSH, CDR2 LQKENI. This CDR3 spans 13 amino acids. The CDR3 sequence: CASSTGRDYGYTF. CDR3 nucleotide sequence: TGTGCCAGCTCAACCGGCAGGGACTATGGCTACACCTTC.

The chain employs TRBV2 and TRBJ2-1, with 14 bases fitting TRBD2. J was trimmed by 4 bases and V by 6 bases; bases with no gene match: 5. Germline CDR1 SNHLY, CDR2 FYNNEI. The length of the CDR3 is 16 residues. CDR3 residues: CASRRTSGGTYNEQFF. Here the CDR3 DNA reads TGTGCCAGCAGGCGGACTAGCGGGGGGACGTACAATGAGCAGTTCTTC.

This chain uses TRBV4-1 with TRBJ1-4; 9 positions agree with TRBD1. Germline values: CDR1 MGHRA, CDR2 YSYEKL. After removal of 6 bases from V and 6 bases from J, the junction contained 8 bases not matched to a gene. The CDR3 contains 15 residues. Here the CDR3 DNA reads TGCGCCAGCAGGCGGGCCGGGACAGGGTATGAAAAACTGTTTTTT. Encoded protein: CASRRAGTGYEKLFF.

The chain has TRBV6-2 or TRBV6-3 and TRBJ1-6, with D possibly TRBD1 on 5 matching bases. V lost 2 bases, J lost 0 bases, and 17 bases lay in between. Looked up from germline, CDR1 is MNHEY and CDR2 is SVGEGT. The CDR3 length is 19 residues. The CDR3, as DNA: TGTGCCAGCAGTTACAAGAATGGGGCCCCGAGCTCCTATAATTCACCCCTCCACTTT. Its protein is CASSYKNGAPSSYNSPLHF.

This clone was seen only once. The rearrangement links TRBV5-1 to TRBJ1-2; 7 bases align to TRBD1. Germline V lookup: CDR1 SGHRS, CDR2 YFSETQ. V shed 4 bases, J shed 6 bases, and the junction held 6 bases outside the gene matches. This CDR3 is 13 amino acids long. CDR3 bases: TGCGCCAGCAGCCCGCCAGGGGGAGATGGCTACACCTTC. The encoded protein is CASSPPGGDGYTF.

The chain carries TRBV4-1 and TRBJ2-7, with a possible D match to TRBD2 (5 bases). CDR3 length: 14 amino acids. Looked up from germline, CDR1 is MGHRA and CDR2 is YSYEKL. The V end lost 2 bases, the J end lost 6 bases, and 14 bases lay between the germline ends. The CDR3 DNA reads TGCGCCAGCAGCCAACCCGGGAAGAGGCTCGAGCAGTACTTC. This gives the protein CASSQPGKRLEQYF.

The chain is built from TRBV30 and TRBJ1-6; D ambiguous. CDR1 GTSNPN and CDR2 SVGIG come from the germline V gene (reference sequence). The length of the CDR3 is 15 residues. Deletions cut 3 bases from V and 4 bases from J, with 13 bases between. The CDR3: CAWRARDKYNSPLHF. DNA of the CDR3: TGTGCCTGGAGGGCTCGAGACAAGTATAATTCACCCCTCCACTTT.